These 3 T cell receptor beta chains originate from one sample sequenced in a study of technical replicates of blood from several donors. Profiling relied on immunoSEQ multiplex PCR, and the TCRdb table lists in-frame clones only, not all of them. The repertoire includes roughly 62,000 clones, roughly 94% of them detected once, and 3% sits in the top ten. Material for sequencing was PBMCs. Every receptor here comes from a human donor in good health. Some clones in this sample may be carry-over from other donors' samples.

This clone was seen a few times. V and J are TRBV7-6 and TRBJ1-1; D is unresolved. V was pared by 5 bases and J by 1 base, with 8 bases between. This CDR3 has 13 residues. Germline V gene sequence: CDR1 SGHVS, CDR2 FNYEAQ. CDR3 in DNA: TGTGCCAGCAGCCGCGGGGAGAACACTGAAGCTTTCTTT. This sequence encodes CASSRGENTEAFF.

This chain connects TRBV5-1 to TRBJ1-1; 8 bases map to TRBD1. The CDR3 spans 16 residues. Germline trimming cut 0 bases from V and 0 bases from J; bases unmatched to any gene: 4. The germline V gene encodes CDR1 SGHRS and CDR2 YFSETQ. CDR3 protein: CASSLELGQVNTEAFF. Here the CDR3 DNA reads TGCGCCAGCAGCTTGGAACTGGGACAGGTGAACACTGAAGCTTTCTTT.

The gene calls are TRBV7-9 and TRBJ1-1; possibly TRBD1 for D (5 bases). Trimming shortened V by 5 bases and J by 3 bases, and 16 bases separated the two germline ends. Germline V lookup: CDR1 SEHNR, CDR2 FQNEAQ (reference sequence). CDR3 length: 15 residues. The DNA for the CDR3 is TGTGCCAGCAGCCTCGCCGGGACTCCGTACACTGAAGCTTTCTTT. It yields the protein CASSLAGTPYTEAFF.